This T cell receptor beta chain stems from a study of T-cell reconstitution after alpha-beta-depleted transplantation in children. Molecular barcoding with unique molecular identifiers was used for the TCRbeta library. TCRdb analysed the PCR reads with MiXCR anew, one entry per CDR3 protein. The sample records 450,000 to 500,000 distinct CDR3 sequences, about an eighth being singletons. This clonotype was seen repeatedly, ten times or more. This CDR3 contains 13 residues. In germline, CDR1 is SQVTM, CDR2 ANQGSEA. V gave up 4 bases and J gave up 10 bases; unmatched junction bases: 8. The V and J genes are TRBV29-1 and TRBJ2-1, with 9 positions matching TRBD2. The material sequenced was PBMCs from the stem cell graft donor, taken from the stem cell graft. This TCR was sampled from a human donor who donated a stem cell graft to a child with combined immunodeficiency. The CDR3 DNA reads as TGCAGCGTTGTCGGCGGGGGGGTCGTAGAGCAGTTCTTC. It encodes CSVVGGGVVEQFF.